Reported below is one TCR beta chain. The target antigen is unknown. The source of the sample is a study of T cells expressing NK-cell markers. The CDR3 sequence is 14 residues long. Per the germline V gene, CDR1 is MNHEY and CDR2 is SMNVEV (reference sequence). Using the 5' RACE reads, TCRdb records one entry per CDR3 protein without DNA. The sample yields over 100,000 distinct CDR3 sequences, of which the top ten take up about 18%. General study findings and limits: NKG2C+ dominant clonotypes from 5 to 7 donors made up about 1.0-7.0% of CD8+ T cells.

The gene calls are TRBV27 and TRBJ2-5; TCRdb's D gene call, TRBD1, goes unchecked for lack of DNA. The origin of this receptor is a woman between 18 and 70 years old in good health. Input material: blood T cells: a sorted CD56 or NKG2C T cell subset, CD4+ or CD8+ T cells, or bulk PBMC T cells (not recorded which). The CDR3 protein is CASSFGTGVGTQYF.